These 2 T cell receptor beta chains came from one sample sequenced in a study of shared clonotypes between healthy human individuals. Clones were read by immunoSEQ multiplex PCR, and TCRdb kept only the in-frame ones, dropping some. Here the sample spans approximately 2,000,000 clones, 85% to 95% being singletons. Sample: naive CD4+ T cells from PBMCs. The subset: CD45RA+ positively selected. The receptor source for this set is a man between 18 and 35 years old in good health. Some clones in this sample may be carry-over from other donors' samples.

As to this clone: Other nucleotide sequences from this sample produce the same CDR3. The V and J genes are TRBV5-1 and TRBJ1-1, with D possibly being TRBD1 (5 bases). Germline CDR1 reads SGHRS; CDR2 reads YFSETQ. This CDR3 region has 14 residues. Trimming pared 4 bases from V and 2 bases from J, leaving 12 bases between. CDR3 protein: CASSPGPGNTEAFF. The CDR3 DNA sequence: TGCGCCAGCAGCCCGGGACCGGGCAACACTGAAGCTTTCTTT.

This clone was seen once. The chain links TRBV28 to TRBJ2-5, with D possibly being TRBD2 (6 bases). This CDR3 is 14 amino acids long. V lost 3 bases to trimming and J lost 5 bases, with 13 bases between them. In germline, CDR1 is MDHEN, CDR2 SYDVKM. The CDR3 sequence: CASSFGTPEETQYF. DNA for the CDR3: TGTGCCAGCAGTTTTGGGACTCCCGAGGAGACCCAGTACTTC.